The 29 T cell receptor beta chains below come from one sample, sequenced in a study of T cells of healthy individuals (dated by TCRdb to 2016 to 2019). Library generation was performed with 5' RACE. Sequencing instrument: Illumina MiSeq. TCRdb reprocessed the public reads (quality trimming at Q25 with fastp, clone calling with MiXCR) and kept in-frame beta chains. Rows matching on CDR3 protein sequence are summarized as one entry with the most common DNA and genes. The sample data list about 96,000 distinct CDR3 sequences, and under 20% of these were observed just once. Jointly, the top ten make up 6.2% of the sample. Every receptor here comes from a human donor in good health.

This clonotype turned up a few times. The chain carries TRBV6-1 and TRBJ2-7, with TRBD2 matching 8 bases. This CDR3 contains 17 residues. CDR1 is MNHNS and CDR2 is SASEGT in the germline V gene. Trimming took 8 bases from V and 7 from J; bases not matched to a gene: 22. CDR3 region: CASLSLTSGYLSREQYF. CDR3 bases: TGTGCCAGCCTATCACTTACTAGCGGTTACCTCTCGAGGGAGCAGTACTTC.

The chain uses TRBV20-1 and TRBJ2-1; 10 bases line up with TRBD2. Germline CDR1 and CDR2: DFQATT and SNEGSKA (reference sequence). This CDR3 is 15 amino acids long. Losses at the gene ends were 5 bases for V and 1 base for J; bases not matched to a gene: 5. Here the CDR3 reads CSASSGRGSYNEQFF. CDR3 nucleotides: TGCAGTGCTTCCAGCGGGAGGGGATCCTACAATGAGCAGTTCTTC.

J is TRBJ2-6 and V is TRBV5-1; no firm D call. Germline V CDR1 and CDR2: SGHRS, YFSETQ. The CDR3 totals 16 residues. V dropped 0 bases and J dropped 0 bases, with 7 bases sitting between them. CDR3: CASSLGLNSGANVLTF. For the CDR3, the DNA is TGCGCCAGCAGCTTGGGACTGAACTCTGGGGCCAACGTCCTGACTTTC.

This clonotype was detected many times. The chain has TRBV24-1 and TRBJ2-7, with a tentative D call TRBD1 (6 bases). Germline lookup yields CDR1 KGHDR and CDR2 SFDVKD. The CDR3 spans 13 residues. The V gene lost 5 bases and the J gene lost 3 bases, with 10 bases spanning the gap. CDR3 DNA: TGTGCCACCAGTGGGGGGCACGACTACGAGCAGTACTTC. It is translated as CATSGGHDYEQYF.

This clonotype occurred a few times. The chain joins TRBV20-1 to TRBJ1-4; D ambiguous. Germline CDR1 reads DFQATT; CDR2 reads SNEGSKA (reference sequence). V lost 6 bases and J 3 bases, leaving 14 bases between the germline ends. The CDR3 length is 14 residues. CDR3 residues: CSAHSGSANEKLFF. The CDR3 nucleotides read TGCAGTGCCCATTCCGGGTCGGCTAATGAAAAACTGTTTTTT.

The CDR3 sequence is CASKVSADLYF. CDR3 coding DNA: TGTGCCAGCAAGGTCTCAGCGGACCTGTACTTC. This rearrangement joins TRBV2 to TRBJ2-5; D may be TRBD2 (5 bases). CDR3 length: 11 residues. V was shortened by 7 bases and J by 13 bases, with 16 bases between the two germline ends. Looked up from germline, CDR1 is SNHLY and CDR2 is FYNNEI.

The table lists this clonotype with many counts. The CDR3 DNA follows: TGTGCCAGCAGCCAGGAGAGCTCCTACAATGAGCAGTTCTTC. Translated, it gives CASSQESSYNEQFF. V and J are TRBV14 and TRBJ2-1; D remains unclear. Germline-derived CDR1 and CDR2 are SGHDN and FVKESK. The CDR3 runs 14 residues. Deletions cut 3 bases from V and 0 bases from J, with 6 bases between.

Many counts were recorded for this clonotype. The V call is TRBV20-1, the J call TRBJ2-5; 8 bases match TRBD2. Germline assignment: CDR1 DFQATT and CDR2 SNEGSKA (reference sequence). CDR3 length equals 16 residues. J lost 5 bases, V lost 4 bases, and 15 bases had no gene match. The CDR3 here is CSANSPRSGAGETQYF. As DNA, the CDR3 is TGCAGTGCTAATAGCCCCCGTAGCGGGGCGGGGGAGACCCAGTACTTC.

This clonotype has a handful of counts. The chain employs TRBV28 and TRBJ2-1; D unresolved. There are 12 residues in the CDR3. Germline V lookup: CDR1 MDHEN, CDR2 SYDVKM. The V and J ends lost 3 bases and 10 bases respectively, with 10 bases between them. The CDR3 bases are TGTGCCAGCAGTTTCCTTCGAGACGAGCAGTTCTTC. It codes for CASSFLRDEQFF.

Note on this clonotype: A read error may produce the germline difference seen at one junction end. This rearrangement joins TRBV7-2 to TRBJ2-3; perhaps TRBD2 as D (6 bases). The CDR3 totals 15 residues. CDR1 is SGHTA, CDR2 FQGNSA, per germline. In DNA, the CDR3 is TGTGTCAGCAGCCCCGGGGGTAGGGAAACAGATACGCAGTATTTT. Residues: CVSSPGGRETDTQYF.

The table lists this clonotype with a few counts. The genes are TRBV6-1 and TRBJ1-1; no clear D gene. CDR3 size: 16 residues. Germline loops: CDR1 MNHNS, CDR2 SASEGT. The V end was cut by 7 bases, the J end by 6 bases, with 24 bases between. The CDR3 region has the DNA TGTGCCAGCACTGGAGAAAACAGTGGAGGAAGGCCTGAAGCTTTCTTT. This encodes CASTGENSGGRPEAFF.

The rearrangement joins TRBV5-5 to TRBJ1-2, with 7 nucleotides matching TRBD1. J was trimmed by 9 bases and V by 9 bases; bases with no gene match: 11. CDR3 length: 12 amino acids. Per germline, CDR1 SGHKS and CDR2 YYEKEE (reference sequence). For the CDR3, the DNA is TGTGCCACCATAAGGACAGGTGGTAGCTACACCTTC. Translation gives CATIRTGGSYTF.

There are many counts of this clonotype. This chain joins TRBV20-1 and TRBJ1-5; no clear D. CDR3 length equals 13 residues. The ends were cut back, 4 bases at V and 9 bases at J, with 16 bases in the middle. Germline V gene sequence: CDR1 DFQATT, CDR2 SNEGSKA (reference sequence). The CDR3 protein is CSAIPGTVPPQHF. CDR3 in DNA: TGCAGTGCTATCCCCGGAACGGTGCCGCCCCAGCATTTT.

Only a few counts were recorded for this clonotype. The CDR3 sequence is CAISSNYNEQFF. CDR3 nucleotide sequence: TGTGCCATCAGTTCCAACTACAATGAGCAGTTCTTC. This chain uses TRBV10-3 with TRBJ2-1; D gene unclear. CDR3 length equals 12 residues. V gave up 5 bases and J gave up 3 bases, with 5 bases separating them. Germline loops: CDR1 ENHRY, CDR2 SYGVKD.

V usage is TRBV7-2 and J usage is TRBJ2-2; D remains ambiguous. This CDR3 has 12 amino acids. Germline V CDR1 and CDR2: SGHTA, FQGNSA. Trimming pared 2 bases from V and 7 bases from J, leaving 5 bases between. CDR3 DNA: TGTGCCAGCAGCTTATATAACGGGGAGCTGTTTTTT. This encodes CASSLYNGELFF.

The chain couples TRBV29-1 to TRBJ2-5; D remains ambiguous. This CDR3 is 14 amino acids long. Trimming cost V 3 bases and J 5 bases, with 16 bases left between them. The germline V gene has CDR1 SQVTM and CDR2 ANQGSEA. The CDR3 nucleotides read TGCAGCGTTGAGTCGGACGAACTGGGGGAGACCCAGTACTTC. This encodes CSVESDELGETQYF.

This clonotype came up many times. V is TRBV11-2 and J is TRBJ2-1; D unclear. Germline V gene sequence: CDR1 SGHAT, CDR2 FQNNGV. The CDR3 totals 11 residues. Trimming pared 7 bases from V and 8 bases from J, leaving 9 bases between. Here the CDR3 reads CASNDPHEQFF. CDR3 DNA: TGTGCCAGCAACGATCCCCATGAGCAGTTCTTC.

This clonotype has more than one count but fewer than ten. The genes are TRBV19 and TRBJ2-4; no clear D. CDR3 length: 16 residues. Germline V lookup: CDR1 LNHDA, CDR2 SQIVND (reference sequence). V lost 5 bases and J lost 0, with 14 bases in between. The CDR3 nucleotides are TGTGCCAGTAGTTTTCGACACCTCCTAGCCAAAAACATTCAGTACTTC. This encodes CASSFRHLLAKNIQYF.

The chain employs TRBV20-1 and TRBJ2-7; D might be TRBD1 (6 bases). CDR3 length: 15 amino acids. From germline, CDR1 is DFQATT and CDR2 SNEGSKA (reference sequence). The V gene lost 6 bases and the J gene lost 5 bases, with 23 bases spanning the gap. The CDR3 sequence: CSATDPGAVLNEQYF. The CDR3 nucleotides are TGCAGTGCAACCGACCCAGGGGCTGTTTTAAACGAGCAGTACTTC.

This clonotype occurred a few times. The chain has TRBV5-1 and TRBJ2-2; no clear D. The germline V and J ends were trimmed by 9 bases and 0 bases, with 15 bases remaining between them. This CDR3 is built from 15 residues. CDR1 is SGHRS, CDR2 YFSETQ, per germline. CDR3 residues: CATRWDFANTGELFF. For the CDR3, the DNA is TGCGCCACCCGATGGGATTTCGCGAACACCGGGGAGCTGTTTTTT.

This chain links TRBV6-1 with TRBJ2-3; 8 positions agree with TRBD2. The CDR3 length is 14 residues. Germline V gene lookup returns CDR1 MNHNS and CDR2 SASEGT. V shed 6 bases, J shed 5 bases, and the junction held 7 bases outside the gene matches. The chain's CDR3 is CASRIAGSEDTQYF. CDR3 coding DNA: TGTGCCAGCAGAATAGCGGGGTCAGAAGATACGCAGTATTTT.

The rearrangement links TRBV20-1 to TRBJ2-7; weak D call: TRBD2 (6 bases). Trimming left V 6 bases short and J 6 bases short, with 21 bases between. The CDR3 totals 14 residues. The germline gives CDR1 DFQATT, CDR2 SNEGSKA (reference sequence). CDR3: CSARKPQAAGEQYF. DNA for the CDR3: TGCAGTGCCCGAAAACCCCAGGCAGCGGGCGAGCAGTACTTC.

This clonotype was counted at least ten times. The chain recombines TRBV28 with TRBJ1-5; D is undetermined. This CDR3 comprises 15 residues. Trimming removed 4 bases at V and 0 bases at J, with 10 bases between. Germline V gene data show CDR1 as MDHEN and CDR2 as SYDVKM. CDR3 loop: CASSSPPYSNQPQHF. CDR3 DNA sequence: TGTGCCAGCAGTTCTCCCCCGTATAGCAATCAGCCCCAGCATTTT.

The chain carries TRBV6-5 and TRBJ2-1, with D unresolved. V lost 7 bases and J 2 bases, leaving 15 bases between the germline ends. CDR1 is MNHEY, CDR2 SVGAGI, per germline. The CDR3 covers 15 residues. CDR3: CASTLRAGAYNEQFF. The CDR3 nucleotides read TGTGCCAGCACTCTAAGAGCTGGGGCCTACAATGAGCAGTTCTTC.

This clonotype was seen a few times. The chain links TRBV21-1 to TRBJ2-7; the table assigns TRBD1, which was not confirmed against the DNA. TRBV21-1 is given as a pseudogene. The CDR3 consists of 16 residues. As DNA, the CDR3 is TGTGCCAGCAGCAAAGCCTCCGGGCCGGTATCTTGCGAGCAGTACTTC. Translating it yields CASSKASGPVSCEQYF.

This rearrangement joins TRBV20-1 to TRBJ2-3; 7 nucleotides agree with TRBD1. CDR1 and CDR2 from the germline V gene are DFQATT and SNEGSKA (reference sequence). Trimming at V came to 6 bases and at J to 4 bases, leaving 4 bases not matched to a gene. The CDR3 has 12 amino acids. CDR3 in amino acids: CSALDRADTQYF. The CDR3, as DNA: TGCAGTGCGCTCGACAGGGCAGATACGCAGTATTTT.

There are a few counts of this clonotype. The rearrangement uses TRBV28 and TRBJ2-7; D remains ambiguous. CDR1 MDHEN and CDR2 SYDVKM come from the germline V gene. V shed 6 bases and J shed 3 bases, with 6 bases lying between them. The CDR3 has 11 amino acids. DNA of the CDR3: TGTGCCAGCAGAGTCCGCTACGAGCAGTACTTC. It codes for CASRVRYEQYF.

The chain recombines TRBV20-1 with TRBJ2-3; D call uncertain. Per the germline V gene, CDR1 is DFQATT and CDR2 is SNEGSKA (reference sequence). The CDR3 has 15 residues. The V end lost 1 base, the J end lost 2 bases, and 13 bases lay between the germline ends. Here the CDR3 DNA reads TGCAGTGCTAGAGTCCGTTCCCCGCTCACAGATACGCAGTATTTT. This translates into CSARVRSPLTDTQYF.

The chain combines TRBV28 with TRBJ2-3, with TRBD1 matching 9 bases. Germline V gives CDR1 MDHEN, CDR2 SYDVKM. The ends lost 5 bases at V and 9 bases at J; junction bases unmatched: 15. The CDR3 extends over 16 amino acids. CDR3 sequence reads: CASSITGGALGWTQYF. DNA of the CDR3: TGTGCCAGCAGTATCACAGGGGGCGCGTTGGGATGGACGCAGTATTTT.